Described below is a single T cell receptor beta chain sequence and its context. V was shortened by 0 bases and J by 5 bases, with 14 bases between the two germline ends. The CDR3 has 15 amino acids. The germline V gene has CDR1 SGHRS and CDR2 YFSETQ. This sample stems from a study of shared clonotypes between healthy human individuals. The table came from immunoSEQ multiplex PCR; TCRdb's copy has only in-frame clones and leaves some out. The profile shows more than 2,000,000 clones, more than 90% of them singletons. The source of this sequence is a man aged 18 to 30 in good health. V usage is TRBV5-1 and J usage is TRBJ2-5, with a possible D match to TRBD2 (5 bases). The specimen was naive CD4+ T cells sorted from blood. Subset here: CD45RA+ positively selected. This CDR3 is CASSLAPGSGETQYF. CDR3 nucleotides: TGCGCCAGCAGCTTGGCACCGGGGAGTGGTGAGACCCAGTACTTC.